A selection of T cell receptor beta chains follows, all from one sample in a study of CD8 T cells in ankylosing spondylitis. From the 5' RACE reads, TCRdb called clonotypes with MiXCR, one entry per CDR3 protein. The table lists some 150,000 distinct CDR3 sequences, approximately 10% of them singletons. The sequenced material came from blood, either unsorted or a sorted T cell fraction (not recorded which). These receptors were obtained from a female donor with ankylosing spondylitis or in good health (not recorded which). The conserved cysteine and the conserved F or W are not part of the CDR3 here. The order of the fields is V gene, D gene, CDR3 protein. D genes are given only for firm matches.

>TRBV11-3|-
ASSPRQARAF
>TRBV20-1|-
SVSVGNQPQH
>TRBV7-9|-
ASSPVTDTQY
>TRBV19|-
ASQSSPLLTNEKLF
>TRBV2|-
ASSAYNEQF
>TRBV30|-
AHTTDAGNTIY
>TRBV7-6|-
ASSFLDTPSGANVLT
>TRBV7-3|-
ASRGSLNTEAF
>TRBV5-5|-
ASSLYDGTYEQY
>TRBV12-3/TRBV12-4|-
ASSRFRTSGYT
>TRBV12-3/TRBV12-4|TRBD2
ASSRAAGEQETQY
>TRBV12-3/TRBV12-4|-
ASSLNENTEAF
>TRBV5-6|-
ASSGRTTLTDTQY
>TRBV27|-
ASSLFRSEGSPQH
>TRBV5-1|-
ASSWSDDGARAF
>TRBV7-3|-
ASSSGLPSTDTQY
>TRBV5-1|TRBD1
ASRWEQGAYEQY
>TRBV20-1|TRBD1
SASFRQGQETQY
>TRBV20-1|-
SARYPGPRDEQY
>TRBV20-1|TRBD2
SAPRGGLADTQY
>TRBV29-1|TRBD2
SVMYGLAGRTGELF
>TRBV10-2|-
ASSEGETQY
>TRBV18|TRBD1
ASSPLRDRGLNTEAF
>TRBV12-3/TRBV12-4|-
ASNFRDSPETQY
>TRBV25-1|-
ASSGSGRGLQY
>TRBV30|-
AWRGRGQSTGELF
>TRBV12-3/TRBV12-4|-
ASRTTSPTDTQY
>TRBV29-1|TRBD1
SVVQGNIQY
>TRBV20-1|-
SASYDGRTVLDTQY
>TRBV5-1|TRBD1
ASSWGQGAGANVLT
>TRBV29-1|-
SVEEWGTEAF
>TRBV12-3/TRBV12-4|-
ASSARSPADTQY
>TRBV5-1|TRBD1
ASSLGDREY
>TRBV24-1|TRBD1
ATSDPGQSYGYT
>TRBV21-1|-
ASSNHRLAGPNEQF
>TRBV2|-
ASKRRYQETQY
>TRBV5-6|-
ASSPTVSSYNEQF
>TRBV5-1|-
ASSGAGGGNEQF
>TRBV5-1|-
ASSAGDRGYGYT
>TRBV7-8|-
ASSLTPPGTEQY
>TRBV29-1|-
SVTETGYLYEAF
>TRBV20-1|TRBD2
SARGLAGVETQY
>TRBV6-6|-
ASSYVLETQY
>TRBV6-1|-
ASSEEQISYEQY
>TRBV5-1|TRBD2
AISLGTSGTYEQY
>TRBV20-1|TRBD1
SARSGTDYGYT
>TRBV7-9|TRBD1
ASGPTGTGNSPLH
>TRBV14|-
ASSSTGNQPQH
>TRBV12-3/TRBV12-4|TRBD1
ASSPVPDRGVGYT
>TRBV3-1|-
ASSQFAGPYEQY
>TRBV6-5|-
ASSYSSGNEQY
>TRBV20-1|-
SASGHSNQPQH